Below are 26 T cell receptor beta chains sequenced from a single sample in a study of T-cell memory formation after mild COVID-19. TCRdb processed the 5' RACE reads anew with MiXCR; each CDR3 protein has one entry. The sample contains a few hundred thousand distinct CDR3 sequences, approximately 16% of which appear only once. The sample comprised PBMCs or a T cell subset sorted from them (not recorded which). The receptors derive from a man aged 18 to 30 who had mild COVID-19 (a few samples of this study predate the infection). Cell type and time point are not known.

The chain employs TRBV29-1 and TRBJ1-1, with a possible D match to TRBD1 (6 bases). V lost 5 bases and J lost 1, with 14 bases in between. The CDR3 runs 14 residues. Germline-derived CDR1 and CDR2 are SQVTM and ANQGSEA. The CDR3 DNA reads TGCAGCGTTATGGCGACAGGAGGGAACACTGAAGCTTTCTTT. It is translated as CSVMATGGNTEAFF. Full variable domain (outside the CDR3, taken from reference TRBV29-1 and TRBJ1-1): SAVISQKPSRDICQRGTSLTIQCQVDSQVTMMFWYRQQPGQSLTLIATANQGSEATYESGFVIDKFPISRPNLTFSTLTVSNMSPEDSSIYLCSVMATGGNTEAFFGQGTRLTVV.

The gene calls are TRBV7-9 and TRBJ1-2; D is unclear. This CDR3 has 13 residues. Germline CDR1 and CDR2: SEHNR and FQNEAQ (reference sequence). The germline V and J ends were trimmed by 2 bases and 8 bases, with 12 bases remaining between them. The CDR3 DNA follows: TGTGCCAGCAGCTTACGGCAGGTTCAAGGCTACACCTTC. Its protein is CASSLRQVQGYTF.

The gene calls are TRBV20-1 and TRBJ2-7; 9 nucleotides align to TRBD1. The V and J ends lost 3 bases and 0 bases, in that order; junction bases with no gene match: 6. CDR3 size: 15 residues. Germline CDR1 DFQATT, CDR2 SNEGSKA (reference sequence). DNA for the CDR3: TGCAGTGCTAGGAAAGTGACAGGGGGCTCCTACGAGCAGTACTTC. Protein: CSARKVTGGSYEQYF.

The CDR3 DNA reads TGTGCCAGCAGCCTAGCGGGGGCCGGCAATGAGCAGTTCTTC. Residues: CASSLAGAGNEQFF. The chain joins TRBV27 to TRBJ2-1, with 10 bases that match TRBD2. This CDR3 has 14 amino acids. The V gene's germline CDR1 is MNHEY and CDR2 SMNVEV (reference sequence). V gave up 6 bases and J gave up 6 bases; unmatched junction bases: 5.

This clonotype was detected only a few times. The chain couples TRBV12-3 or TRBV12-4 to TRBJ2-7, with 8 bases matching TRBD1. The CDR3 is 15 residues long. After removal of 6 bases from V and 6 bases from J, the junction contained 13 bases not matched to a gene. The CDR3 DNA reads as TGTGCCAGCAGCTCCGACGTGACAGGGGTGGCCGAGCAGTACTTC. This sequence encodes CASSSDVTGVAEQYF.

The V gene is TRBV10-3, the J gene TRBJ2-1; D might be TRBD1 (6 bases). The V gene's germline CDR1 is ENHRY and CDR2 SYGVKD. V lost 2 bases and J lost 8, with 10 bases in between. The CDR3 is 13 amino acids. The DNA of the CDR3 is TGTGCCATCAGTGAGCCTAGACAGGATGAGCAGTTCTTC. Its protein is CAISEPRQDEQFF.

V usage is TRBV11-2 and J usage is TRBJ1-2; D is unresolved. CDR1 SGHAT and CDR2 FQNNGV come from the germline V gene. The CDR3 totals 13 residues. V was trimmed by 2 bases and J by 7 bases, leaving 11 bases between them. The CDR3 coding sequence is TGTGCCAGCAGCTTACCCCAGGTATCTGGCTACACCTTC. Amino acids: CASSLPQVSGYTF.

This clonotype has a count of ten or more. The V gene is TRBV4-3, the J gene TRBJ2-3, with a weak D call TRBD1 (6 bases). Trimming cost V 0 bases and J 10 bases, with 17 bases left between them. The CDR3 sequence is 15 residues long. The V gene's germline CDR1 is LGHNA and CDR2 YSLEER. Here the CDR3 reads CASSQDSAPQGAQYF. The CDR3 region has the DNA TGCGCCAGCAGCCAAGATTCCGCCCCACAGGGAGCGCAGTATTTT.

The rearrangement links TRBV4-2 to TRBJ1-1; D remains unclear. Trimming stripped 4 bases from V and 3 bases from J, with 9 bases between. The CDR3 loop spans 13 amino acids. The germline gives CDR1 LGHNA, CDR2 YNFKEQ. The CDR3 region has the DNA TGTGCCAGCAGCCCTGGGTTTGACACTGAAGCTTTCTTT. The encoded protein is CASSPGFDTEAFF.

The chain is built from TRBV28 and TRBJ2-7; 13 bases align to TRBD2. V lost 8 bases, J lost 0 bases, and 4 bases stayed unmatched. CDR3 length: 15 amino acids. Germline CDR1 reads MDHEN; CDR2 reads SYDVKM. CDR3 DNA: TGTGCCAGCGGACTAGCGGGGGAAAGCTCCTACGAGCAGTACGTC. Translating it yields CASGLAGESSYEQYV.

The chain combines TRBV2 with TRBJ2-3, with 7 bases lining up with TRBD2. The trim removed 6 bases at V and 4 bases at J, leaving 7 bases unmatched. The germline V gene encodes CDR1 SNHLY and CDR2 FYNNEI. The CDR3 is made up of 14 amino acids. In DNA form, the CDR3 reads TGTGCCAGCAGCTCCGATACTAGCGCAGATACGCAGTATTTT. Amino acid sequence: CASSSDTSADTQYF. Looking up the rest from reference TRBV2 and TRBJ2-3 gives the full variable domain: EPEVTQTPSHQVTQMGQEVILRCVPISNHLYFYWYRQILGQKVEFLVSFYNNEISEKSEIFDDQFSVERPDGSNFTLKIRSTKLEDSAMYFCASSSDTSADTQYFGPGTRLTVL.

In its sample, this clonotype was seen a few times. This chain uses TRBV6-2 or TRBV6-3 with TRBJ2-7; D unclear. V lost 4 bases and J lost 2, with 15 bases in between. This CDR3 has 15 residues. The germline V gene encodes CDR1 MNHEY and CDR2 SVGEGT. CDR3 DNA: TGTGCCAGCAGTTTGTCCCAGAGCTGGACCTACGAGCAGTACTTC. Its protein product is CASSLSQSWTYEQYF.

This clonotype was observed a few times. The chain links TRBV7-9 to TRBJ1-6; 7 bases map to TRBD1. The CDR3 consists of 15 residues. The V and J ends lost 3 bases and 7 bases, in that order; junction bases with no gene match: 6. CDR1 and CDR2 from the germline V gene are SEHNR and FQNEAQ (reference sequence). The CDR3 protein is CASSFENRGNSPLHF. The CDR3 nucleotides are TGTGCCAGCAGCTTTGAAAACAGGGGAAATTCACCCCTCCACTTT. The full variable domain, rest sourced from reference TRBV7-9 and TRBJ1-6, is DTGVSQNPRHKITKRGQNVTFRCDPISEHNRLYWYRQTLGQGPEFLTYFQNEAQLEKSRLLSDRFSAERPKGSFSTLEIQRTEQGDSAMYLCASSFENRGNSPLHFGNGTRLTVT.

The table lists this clonotype with a few counts. The V call is TRBV24-1, the J call TRBJ2-5, with 9 bases aligning to TRBD1. The germline V gene has CDR1 KGHDR and CDR2 SFDVKD. The length of the CDR3 is 17 residues. After removal of 6 bases from V and 4 bases from J, the junction contained 14 bases not matched to a gene. The DNA for the CDR3 is TGTGCCACCAGTCCCGGGACAGGGTCCCTGAGGAGAGAGACCCAGTACTTC. Translated: CATSPGTGSLRRETQYF.

The J gene is TRBJ1-1, the V gene TRBV6-2 or TRBV6-3, with TRBD1 as a possible D gene (5 bases). Trimming removed 2 bases at V and 0 bases at J, with 7 bases between. Germline CDR1 and CDR2: MNHEY and SVGEGT. The CDR3 sequence is 14 residues long. The CDR3 nucleotides read TGTGCCAGCAGTTACAGGGGTGTGAACACTGAAGCTTTCTTT. It specifies CASSYRGVNTEAFF.

This chain connects TRBV7-2 to TRBJ2-2; no definite D call. V was clipped by 6 bases and J by 5 bases, with 10 bases between them. The CDR3 runs to 13 residues. The germline V gene has CDR1 SGHTA and CDR2 FQGNSA. CDR3 sequence reads: CASSQRLTGELFF. The DNA for the CDR3 is TGTGCCAGCAGTCAACGTCTGACCGGGGAGCTGTTTTTT.

This clonotype was seen ten or more times. The rearrangement joins TRBV7-8 to TRBJ2-1; maybe TRBD2 (5 bases). CDR3 size: 15 residues. V lost 3 bases to trimming and J lost 4 bases, with 13 bases between them. The germline V gene encodes CDR1 SGHVS and CDR2 FQNEAQ. In DNA form, the CDR3 reads TGTGCCAGCAGCTTCACGACGGGGAAATACAATGAGCAGTTCTTC. It is translated as CASSFTTGKYNEQFF.

This clonotype was seen a handful of times. The genes are TRBV5-4 and TRBJ1-4; 7 bases fit TRBD1. CDR1 SGHNT and CDR2 YYREEE come from the germline V gene (reference sequence). The CDR3 is made up of 14 amino acids. After removal of 4 bases from V and 8 bases from J, the junction contained 8 bases not matched to a gene. The CDR3 is CASSAGGGEEKLFF. The CDR3 DNA follows: TGTGCCAGCAGCGCCGGAGGGGGCGAAGAAAAACTGTTTTTT.

This chain links TRBV6-5 with TRBJ2-7, with 7 nucleotides matching TRBD1. The J segment lost 1 base and the V segment lost 5 bases, leaving 11 bases of the junction unmatched. The CDR3 is made up of 16 amino acids. The germline V gene has CDR1 MNHEY and CDR2 SVGAGI. The DNA of the CDR3 is TGTGCCAGCAGTAAAGACAGGGTTTTAAGGTCCTACGAGCAGTACTTC. Its protein product is CASSKDRVLRSYEQYF.

This clonotype has just one count. The DNA for the CDR3 is TGCAGTGCTCCGAGGACGGACACTGAAGCTTTCTTT. Protein sequence: CSAPRTDTEAFF. V is TRBV20-1 and J is TRBJ1-1; D remains unclear. Trimming pared 5 bases from V and 3 bases from J, leaving 10 bases between. From germline, CDR1 is DFQATT and CDR2 SNEGSKA (reference sequence). The CDR3 has 12 residues.

V and J are TRBV4-3 and TRBJ2-7; 7 bases align to TRBD1. V lost 0 bases and J lost 3; bases outside the gene matches: 8. There are 16 residues in the CDR3. Germline V lookup: CDR1 LGHNA, CDR2 YSLEER. The CDR3 sequence: CASSQDAETGLYEQYF. CDR3 nucleotide sequence: TGCGCCAGCAGCCAAGATGCCGAGACAGGGCTCTACGAGCAGTACTTC.

This clonotype was seen a few times. CDR3: CASSEDQRFSQYF. The CDR3 nucleotides read TGCGCCAGCAGTGAGGACCAGCGCTTTTCGCAGTATTTT. This chain connects TRBV10-2 to TRBJ2-3; no reliable D call. The germline V gene encodes CDR1 WSHSY and CDR2 SAAADI. Trimming stripped 2 bases from V and 10 bases from J, with 13 bases between. This CDR3 comprises 13 residues.

The chain combines TRBV10-3 with TRBJ2-5, with 10 positions matching TRBD1. This CDR3 comprises 13 residues. Per germline, CDR1 ENHRY and CDR2 SYGVKD. With 6 bases clipped from V and 5 bases from J, the junction kept 3 bases outside the gene matches. The CDR3 is CAIRGTGVETQYF. CDR3 nucleotides: TGTGCCATCAGGGGGACAGGGGTCGAGACCCAGTACTTC.

In its sample, this clonotype was seen a few times. The CDR3 region has the DNA TGTGCCAGCAGTTTACCGGGGGCGGGCGGCTACACCTTC. Protein sequence: CASSLPGAGGYTF. J is TRBJ1-2 and V is TRBV12-3 or TRBV12-4, with a weak D call TRBD1 (6 bases). The CDR3 has 13 residues. Trimming removed 2 bases from V and 8 bases from J, with 12 bases in between.

CDR3 in amino acids: CASRRMVTGGRDTGELFF. The CDR3 nucleotides are TGTGCCAGCAGAAGGATGGTGACGGGGGGCCGAGACACCGGGGAGCTGTTTTTT. This rearrangement joins TRBV11-1 to TRBJ2-2; D possibly corresponds to TRBD2 (7 bases). This CDR3 spans 18 amino acids. V was shortened by 6 bases and J by 3 bases, with 23 bases between the two germline ends. CDR1 SGHAT and CDR2 FQDESV come from the germline V gene (reference sequence).

This clonotype was seen more than once but under ten times. V gene TRBV30 combines with J gene TRBJ1-2; the match to TRBD1 covers 9 bases. Germline V gene data show CDR1 as GTSNPN and CDR2 as SVGIG (reference sequence). The CDR3 is 12 amino acids. Trimming cost V 4 bases and J 8 bases; bases outside gene matches: 5. The CDR3 spells CAWTQGQGGYTF. CDR3 DNA: TGTGCCTGGACCCAGGGACAGGGAGGCTACACCTTC.